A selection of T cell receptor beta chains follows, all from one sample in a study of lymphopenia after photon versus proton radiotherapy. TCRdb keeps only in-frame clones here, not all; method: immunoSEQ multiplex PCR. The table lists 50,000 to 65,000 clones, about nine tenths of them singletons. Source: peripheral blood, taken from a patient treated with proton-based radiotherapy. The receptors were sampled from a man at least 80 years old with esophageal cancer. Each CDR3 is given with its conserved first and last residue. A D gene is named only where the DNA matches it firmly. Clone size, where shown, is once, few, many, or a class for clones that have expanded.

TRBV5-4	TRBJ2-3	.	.	CASSSSGTDTQYF	TGTGCCAGCAGCTCCTCGGGAACAGATACGCAGTATTTT
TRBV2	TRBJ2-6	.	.	CASKGDSGANVLTF	TGTGCCAGCAAGGGCGACTCTGGGGCCAACGTCCTGACTTTC
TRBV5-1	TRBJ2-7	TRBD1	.	CASSSGQGVHEQYF	TGCGCCAGCAGCAGCGGACAGGGTGTCCACGAGCAGTACTTC
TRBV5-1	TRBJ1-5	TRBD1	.	CASSSPGQGVRVKPQHF	TGCGCCAGCAGCTCTCCGGGACAGGGGGTCAGGGTGAAGCCCCAGCATTTT
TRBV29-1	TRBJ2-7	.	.	CSVENNNYEQYF	TGCAGCGTTGAAAACAACAACTACGAGCAGTACTTC
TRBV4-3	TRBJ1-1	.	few	CASSQDTGNTEAFF	TGCGCCAGCAGCCAAGATACAGGCAACACTGAAGCTTTCTTT
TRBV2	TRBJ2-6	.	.	CASSEMSGLVLTF	TGTGCCAGCAGTGAAATGTCAGGGTTAGTCCTGACTTTC
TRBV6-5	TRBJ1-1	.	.	CASSSNPGTPNLF	TGTGCCAGCAGCTCCAACCCCGGGACACCAAATCTCTTT
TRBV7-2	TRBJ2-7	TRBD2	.	CASSPRVAGPYEQYF	TGTGCCAGCAGCCCCCGAGTAGCGGGGCCCTACGAGCAGTACTTC
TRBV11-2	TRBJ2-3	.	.	CASSLTGSGTDTQYF	TGTGCCAGCAGCTTAACAGGGTCAGGCACAGATACGCAGTATTTT
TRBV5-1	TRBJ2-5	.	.	CASSLNHPEQETQYF	TGCGCCAGCAGCTTGAACCATCCCGAGCAAGAGACCCAGTACTTC
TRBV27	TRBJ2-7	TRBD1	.	CASGRDRVAYEQYF	TGTGCCAGCGGCCGGGACAGGGTAGCTTACGAGCAGTACTTC
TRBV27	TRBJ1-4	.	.	CASSLSTAASEKLFF	TGTGCCAGCAGTTTATCGACAGCGGCGAGTGAAAAACTGTTTTTT
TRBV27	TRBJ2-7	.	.	CASSFRINPYEQYF	TGTGCCAGCAGTTTTCGTATCAATCCCTACGAGCAGTACTTC
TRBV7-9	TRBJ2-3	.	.	CASSLVPWDTQYF	TGTGCCAGCAGCTTAGTTCCCTGGGATACGCAGTATTTT
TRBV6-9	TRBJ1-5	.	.	CASKRQPQHF	TGTGCCAGCAAGAGACAGCCCCAGCATTTT
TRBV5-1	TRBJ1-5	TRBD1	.	CASSTGQENQPQHF	TGCGCCAGCAGCACCGGACAGGAGAATCAGCCCCAGCATTTT
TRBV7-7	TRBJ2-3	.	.	CASSLDITDTQYF	TGTGCCAGCAGTCTTGACATCACAGATACGCAGTATTTT
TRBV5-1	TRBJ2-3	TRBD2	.	CASSLSGAGTDTQYF	TGCGCCAGCAGCTTGAGCGGGGCTGGCACAGATACGCAGTATTTT
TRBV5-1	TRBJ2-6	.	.	CASSRDPNSGANVLTF	TGCGCCAGTTCCAGGGACCCGAACTCTGGGGCCAACGTCCTGACTTTC
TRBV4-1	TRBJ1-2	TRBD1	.	CASSPRAGGHYGYTF	TGCGCCAGCAGCCCGCGCGCAGGGGGACACTATGGCTACACCTTC
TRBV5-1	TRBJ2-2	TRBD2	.	CASSLGWSGRGTGELFF	TGCGCCAGCAGCTTGGGGTGGAGCGGGAGAGGCACCGGGGAGCTGTTTTTT
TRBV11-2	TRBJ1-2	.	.	CASSSNRGNYGYTF	TGTGCCAGCAGCTCAAACCGGGGAAACTATGGCTACACCTTC
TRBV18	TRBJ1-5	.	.	CASSPYDSGNMAQHF	TGTGCCAGCTCACCTTATGATTCAGGTAATATGGCCCAGCATTTT
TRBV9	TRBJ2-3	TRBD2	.	CASSPQPGLASDTQYF	TGTGCCAGCAGCCCACAACCGGGACTAGCGTCAGATACGCAGTATTTT
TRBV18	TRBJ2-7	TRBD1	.	CASSPNRGPYEQYF	TGTGCCAGCTCACCTAACAGGGGACCTTACGAGCAGTACTTC
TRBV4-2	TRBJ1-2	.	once	CASSLGGPAHYGYTF	TGTGCCAGCAGCCTAGGAGGCCCTGCCCACTATGGCTACACCTTC
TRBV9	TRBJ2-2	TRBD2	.	CASSAHRSLAGGSRTGELFF	TGTGCCAGCAGCGCCCACCGGTCTCTAGCGGGAGGTTCCCGGACCGGGGAGCTGTTTTTT
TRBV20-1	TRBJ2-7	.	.	CSARSGYEQYF	TGCAGTGCTAGGAGCGGATACGAGCAGTACTTC
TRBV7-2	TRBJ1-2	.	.	CASSRSTDIYGYTF	TGTGCCAGCAGCCGATCGACAGACATCTATGGCTACACCTTC
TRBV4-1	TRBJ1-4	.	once	CASSQERGGVKYEKLFF	TGCGCCAGCAGCCAAGAGAGGGGCGGGGTCAAGTATGAAAAACTGTTTTTT
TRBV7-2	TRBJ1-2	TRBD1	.	CASSPLGSTGGYGYTF	TGTGCCAGCAGCCCGTTAGGATCGACAGGGGGCTATGGCTACACCTTC
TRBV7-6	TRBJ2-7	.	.	CASSLDGPGEQYF	TGTGCCAGCAGCTTAGACGGGCCAGGCGAGCAGTACTTC
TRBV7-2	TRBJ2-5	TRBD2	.	CASSLSGSGGPGETQYF	TGTGCCAGCAGCCTTAGCGGTAGCGGGGGGCCTGGGGAGACCCAGTACTTC
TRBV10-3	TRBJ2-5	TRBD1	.	CAISSDRAQETQYF	TGTGCCATCAGTTCGGACAGGGCCCAAGAGACCCAGTACTTC
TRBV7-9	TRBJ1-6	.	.	CASSPGRSSPLHF	TGTGCCAGCAGCCCCGGACGGAGTTCACCCCTCCACTTT
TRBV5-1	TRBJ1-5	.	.	CASSLDSRQDSNQPQHF	TGCGCCAGCAGCTTGGATTCTCGTCAGGATAGCAATCAGCCCCAGCATTTT
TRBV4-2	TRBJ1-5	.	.	CASSQDRSRRNQPQHF	TGTGCCAGCAGCCAAGATCGCAGCAGGCGTAATCAGCCCCAGCATTTT
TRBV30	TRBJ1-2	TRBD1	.	CAWSPNRGRYGYTF	TGTGCCTGGAGCCCGAACAGGGGTAGGTATGGCTACACCTTC
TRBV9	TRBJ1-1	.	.	CASSVQTNTEAFF	TGTGCCAGCAGCGTACAGACGAACACTGAAGCTTTCTTT
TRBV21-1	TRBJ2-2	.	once	CASSKLREARPDTGELFF	TGTGCCAGCAGCAAACTAAGGGAGGCTAGGCCTGACACCGGGGAGCTGTTTTTT
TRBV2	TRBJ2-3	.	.	CASRPGTATTLSSTDTQYF	TGTGCCAGCAGGCCCGGGACGGCGACTACCCTGAGTAGCACAGATACGCAGTATTTT
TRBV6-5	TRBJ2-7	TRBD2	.	CASSGRRGEYEQYF	TGTGCCAGCAGTGGCAGGCGGGGGGAATACGAGCAGTACTTC
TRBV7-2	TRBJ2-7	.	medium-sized	CASSLAGPYEQYF	TGTGCCAGCAGCTTAGCGGGACCTTACGAGCAGTACTTC
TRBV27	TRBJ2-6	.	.	CASSFDGSGANVLTF	TGTGCCAGCAGTTTTGACGGATCTGGGGCCAACGTCCTGACTTTC
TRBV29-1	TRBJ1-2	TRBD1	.	CSVEDGPGTGGYGYTF	TGCAGCGTTGAAGATGGGCCCGGGACAGGGGGCTATGGCTACACCTTC
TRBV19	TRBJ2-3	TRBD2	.	CASSLQRGITDTQYF	TGTGCCAGTAGTCTCCAGCGGGGCATCACAGATACGCAGTATTTT
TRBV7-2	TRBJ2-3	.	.	CASSDWTDTDTQYF	TGTGCCAGCAGCGATTGGACAGACACAGATACGCAGTATTTT
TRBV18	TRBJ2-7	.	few	CASSPPPSLDYEQYF	TGTGCCAGCTCACCCCCCCCTAGCCTGGACTACGAGCAGTACTTC
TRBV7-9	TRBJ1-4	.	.	CASSLASNEKLFF	TGTGCCAGCAGCTTAGCGTCGAATGAAAAACTGTTTTTT
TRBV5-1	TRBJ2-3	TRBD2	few	CASSLAGRGGHTDTQYF	TGCGCCAGCAGCTTGGCCGGGCGGGGGGGCCACACAGATACGCAGTATTTT
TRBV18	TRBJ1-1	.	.	CASSPVSQVNTEAFF	TGTGCCAGCTCACCGGTTTCACAAGTGAACACTGAAGCTTTCTTT
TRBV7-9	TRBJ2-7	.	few	CASSVGGRHYEQYF	TGTGCCAGCAGCGTCGGGGGAAGACACTACGAGCAGTACTTC
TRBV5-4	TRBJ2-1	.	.	CASSLILAGSNEQFF	TGTGCCAGCAGCTTGATTCTAGCTGGGAGTAATGAGCAGTTCTTC
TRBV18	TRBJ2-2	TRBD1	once	CASSPGTGGARELFF	TGTGCCAGCTCCCCCGGGACAGGGGGTGCCCGGGAGCTGTTTTTT